The following is a T cell receptor beta chain sequence with its context. Which antigen it targets is not known. No base-level quality is on record; no much larger clone is a single base apart. A distance of 11 bases separates the germline ends of V and J, which lose 4 bases and 0 bases respectively. CDR1 and CDR2, looked up from the germline V gene, are SGHDT and YYEEEE. Spanning cysteine to phenylalanine, the CDR3 consists of 14 amino acids. The CDR3 DNA has 42 bases and is translated from base 1. The data were obtained in a study of control samples from healthy donors and cancer patients (dated by TCRdb to the early 2020s). Libraries were constructed by the immunoSEQ multiplex PCR assay. TCRdb holds this immuneACCESS table with in-frame rearrangements only. Some clones are missing; in checked studies, unresolved V genes explain under half, and the rest has no known cause. The sample yields 75,000 to 95,000 clones; 90% were counted once. The biggest ten clones account for about 4% of the sample.

The origin of this receptor is a young woman in good health. This chain is built from TRBV5-6 and TRBJ2-7; a tentative D match to TRBD1 spans 6 bases. The sample consisted of blood. The sequenced DNA: TGTGCCAGCAGCGAAAACAGGGACTCCTACGAGCAGTACTTC. This translates into CASSENRDSYEQYF.